Listed here are 28 T cell receptor beta chains from one sample, sequenced in a study of blood T cell repertoires in COVID-19. Sequenced by immunoSEQ multiplex PCR; TCRdb stores in-frame clones only, minus some. This table has about 300,000 clones, approximately 93% appearing once. Source material: peripheral blood. These receptors all stem from a woman aged 25 to 45 with COVID-19, enrolled during active disease.

This clone was detected once. This chain joins TRBV2 and TRBJ2-1, with D tentatively TRBD2 (6 bases). Trimming took 7 bases from V and 9 from J, leaving 37 bases between them. CDR3 size: 20 residues. CDR1 is SNHLY and CDR2 is FYNNEI in the germline V gene. The CDR3 region is CASKVHILTTGEVLPAEQFF. The CDR3 DNA reads as TGTGCCAGCAAAGTTCACATTTTAACAACGGGAGAGGTTTTACCGGCTGAGCAGTTCTTC.

The chain has TRBV7-8 and TRBJ1-1, with 7 bases identical to TRBD1. V gave up 2 bases and J gave up 1 base; unmatched junction bases: 4. The germline gives CDR1 SGHVS, CDR2 FQNEAQ. CDR3 length: 15 residues. CDR3 loop: CASSLRRTGNTEAFF. CDR3 bases: TGTGCCAGCAGCTTAAGAAGGACAGGGAACACTGAAGCTTTCTTT. Complete variable domain (other parts from reference TRBV7-8 and TRBJ1-1): GAGVSQSPRYKVAKRGQDVALRCDPISGHVSLFWYQQALGQGPEFLTYFQNEAQLDKSGLPSDRFFAERPEGSVSTLKIQRTQQEDSAVYLCASSLRRTGNTEAFFGQGTRLTVV.

The chain combines TRBV11-2 with TRBJ1-5; D remains ambiguous. The CDR3 is made up of 14 amino acids. The V gene's germline CDR1 is SGHAT and CDR2 FQNNGV. The germline V and J ends were trimmed by 0 bases and 11 bases, with 14 bases remaining between them. The CDR3 here is CASSLEGRGEAQHF. The CDR3 coding sequence is TGTGCCAGCAGCTTAGAAGGGCGGGGAGAGGCCCAGCATTTT. The variable domain in full, completed from reference TRBV11-2 and TRBJ1-5, reads EAGVAQSPRYKIIEKRQSVAFWCNPISGHATLYWYQQILGQGPKLLIQFQNNGVVDDSQLPKDRFSAERLKGVDSTLKIQPAKLEDSAVYLCASSLEGRGEAQHFGDGTRLSIL.

The genes are TRBV24-1 and TRBJ2-7; TRBD1 matches 8 bases. The germline V gene has CDR1 KGHDR and CDR2 SFDVKD. Trimming removed 7 bases from V and 13 bases from J; junction bases left unmatched: 11. The CDR3 has 12 amino acids. The CDR3 reads CATRQGAPPYYF. DNA of the CDR3: TGTGCCACCAGGCAGGGGGCGCCTCCTTACTACTTC.

J is TRBJ1-5 and V is TRBV15; 7 bases agree with TRBD1. The germline gives CDR1 LNHNV, CDR2 YYDKDF (reference sequence). This CDR3 region has 14 residues. The J segment lost 1 base and the V segment lost 4 bases, leaving 1 base of the junction unmatched. CDR3 protein: CATSMTGSNQPQHF. The CDR3 nucleotides read TGTGCCACCAGCATGACAGGGAGCAATCAGCCCCAGCATTTT.

The V gene is TRBV7-6, the J gene TRBJ2-7; D is possibly TRBD2 (7 bases). Between the trimmed V and J ends, which lost 1 base and 3 bases, there was a span of 13 bases. This CDR3 comprises 15 residues. In germline, CDR1 is SGHVS, CDR2 FNYEAQ. Here the CDR3 DNA reads TGTGCCAGCAGCTTAGGAGGGGGGGAAGGCTACGAGCAGTACTTC. Amino acids: CASSLGGGEGYEQYF.

This clone was counted many times. V is TRBV4-1 and J is TRBJ2-7, with D possibly matching TRBD1 (6 bases). The CDR3 is 14 amino acids. V was clipped by 0 bases and J by 6 bases, with 12 bases between them. Germline V CDR1 and CDR2: MGHRA, YSYEKL. CDR3 in amino acids: CASSQDHRVGEQYF. In DNA form, the CDR3 reads TGCGCCAGCAGCCAAGATCACAGGGTGGGCGAGCAGTACTTC.

The chain joins TRBV19 to TRBJ1-5, with a tentative D call TRBD1 (6 bases). The V gene's germline CDR1 is LNHDA and CDR2 SQIVND (reference sequence). The CDR3 is 15 amino acids. Trimming stripped 3 bases from V and 1 base from J, with 10 bases between. CDR3 region: CASSIGTKSNQPQHF. Here the CDR3 DNA reads TGTGCCAGTAGTATTGGGACAAAAAGCAATCAGCCCCAGCATTTT.

The chain carries TRBV27 and TRBJ2-2; 8 nucleotides agree with TRBD1. The CDR3 covers 15 residues. The ends lost 7 bases at V and 2 bases at J; junction bases unmatched: 6. CDR1 is MNHEY and CDR2 is SMNVEV in the germline V gene (reference sequence). CDR3 sequence reads: CASNPGQGNTGELFF. The CDR3, as DNA: TGTGCCAGCAATCCCGGACAGGGCAACACCGGGGAGCTGTTTTTT.

This chain uses TRBV2 with TRBJ2-7; D is unclear. The CDR3 is 15 amino acids. V gave up 4 bases and J gave up 0 bases, with 13 bases separating them. CDR1 is SNHLY, CDR2 FYNNEI, per germline. CDR3 DNA sequence: TGTGCCAGCAGTGTGGTTCAGGCCAGCTCCTACGAGCAGTACTTC. Its protein product is CASSVVQASSYEQYF.

The rearrangement links TRBV6-5 to TRBJ2-5; D might be TRBD1 (6 bases). CDR1 MNHEY and CDR2 SVGAGI come from the germline V gene. There are 13 residues in the CDR3. Trimming left V 6 bases short and J 5 bases short, with 13 bases between. CDR3 sequence reads: CASSVQGLETQYF. In DNA form, the CDR3 reads TGTGCCAGCAGCGTACAGGGATTGGAGACCCAGTACTTC.

J is TRBJ2-7 and V is TRBV30; 9 bases are a match to TRBD1. The CDR3 has 15 residues. Germline V gene data show CDR1 as GTSNPN and CDR2 as SVGIG (reference sequence). V shed 3 bases and J 4 bases; nucleotides not matched to a gene: 10. Written as DNA, the CDR3 is TGTGCCTGGAGCGCTTCCGGGACAGGGCTATACGAGCAGTACTTC. Protein: CAWSASGTGLYEQYF.

V is TRBV5-1 and J is TRBJ2-1; the D is unclear. Trimming cost V 0 bases and J 7 bases, with 5 bases left between them. The CDR3 length is 12 residues. Germline V gene lookup returns CDR1 SGHRS and CDR2 YFSETQ. The CDR3, as DNA: TGCGCCAGCAGCTTGGAGACTAATGAGCAGTTCTTC. Translating it yields CASSLETNEQFF.

The CDR3 coding sequence is TGTGCCTGGAGTGTACTCAGCGTGAATGAGCAGTTCTTC. Its protein product is CAWSVLSVNEQFF. The chain links TRBV30 to TRBJ2-1, with unresolved D. This CDR3 contains 13 residues. V lost 0 bases and J 7 bases, leaving 10 bases between the germline ends. Germline V lookup: CDR1 GTSNPN, CDR2 SVGIG (reference sequence).

The CDR3 DNA reads as TGTGCCAGCCCAACAGCCCCGCGACAGGGGAACACTGAAGCTTTCTTT. Protein product: CASPTAPRQGNTEAFF. V and J are TRBV5-8 and TRBJ1-1; 7 nucleotides align to TRBD1. Trimming cost V 7 bases and J 1 base; bases outside gene matches: 13. This CDR3 spans 16 amino acids. The germline gives CDR1 SGHTS, CDR2 YDEGEE. The whole variable domain, remainder taken from reference TRBV5-8 and TRBJ1-1, is EAGVTQSPTHLIKTRGQQATLRCSPISGHTSVYWYQQALGLGLQFLLWYDEGEERNRGNFPPRFSGRQFPNYSSELNVNALELEDSALYLCASPTAPRQGNTEAFFGQGTRLTVV.

This chain uses TRBV4-2 with TRBJ1-6, with unresolved D. With 4 bases removed from V and 6 bases from J, the gap between germline ends came to 19 bases. Germline loops: CDR1 LGHNA, CDR2 YNFKEQ. This CDR3 has 17 amino acids. CDR3 coding DNA: TGTGCCAGCAGCCGACCGGGTGGCGGGAATCTTAATTCACCCCTCCACTTT. This codes for CASSRPGGGNLNSPLHF.

The chain couples TRBV9 to TRBJ2-5; TRBD1 aligns across 7 bases. V was pared by 4 bases and J by 5 bases, with 14 bases of the junction left unmatched. The length of the CDR3 is 16 residues. CDR1 is SGDLS, CDR2 YYNGEE, per germline. CDR3 loop: CASSLDGTVSWETQYF. CDR3 DNA: TGTGCCAGCAGCCTAGACGGGACAGTCAGTTGGGAGACCCAGTACTTC.

The chain combines TRBV6-2 or TRBV6-3 with TRBJ2-1; possible D gene TRBD2, 5 bases. The CDR3 runs to 12 residues. Trimming took off 4 bases at V and 9 bases at J, with 10 bases between the two ends. The germline CDR1 and CDR2 sequences are MNHEY and SVGEGT. CDR3 nucleotide sequence: TGTGCCAGCAGTTCCTCCGGAGGTGAGCAGTTCTTC. It is translated as CASSSSGGEQFF.

The chain is built from TRBV3-1 (or the pseudogene TRBV3-2) and TRBJ2-7, with 8 bases lining up with TRBD2. The CDR3 covers 14 residues. Trimming removed 4 bases from V and 1 base from J; junction bases left unmatched: 3. CDR1 is LGHDT, CDR2 YNNKEL, per germline (reference sequence). The CDR3 coding sequence is TGTGCCAGCAGCCCAAGCGGGAGATCCTACGAGCAGTACTTC. Its protein is CASSPSGRSYEQYF.

The chain has TRBV29-1 and TRBJ1-1, with D hard to call. Germline-derived CDR1 and CDR2 are SQVTM and ANQGSEA. The V end was cut by 3 bases, the J end by 0 bases, with 8 bases between. This CDR3 has 13 amino acids. CDR3 DNA: TGCAGCGTTGAGAGGATGATGAACACTGAAGCTTTCTTT. Amino acid sequence: CSVERMMNTEAFF.

The chain recombines TRBV7-9 with TRBJ2-6, with unresolved D. Deletions cut 2 bases from V and 0 bases from J, with 5 bases between. CDR3 length: 15 amino acids. Germline CDR1 SEHNR, CDR2 FQNEAQ (reference sequence). CDR3 in amino acids: CASSLTGSGANVLTF. In nucleotides, the CDR3 is TGTGCCAGCAGCTTAACGGGCTCTGGGGCCAACGTCCTGACTTTC.

V and J are TRBV27 and TRBJ1-6; D is unresolved. The CDR3 consists of 13 residues. The germline V gene encodes CDR1 MNHEY and CDR2 SMNVEV (reference sequence). The V gene lost 5 bases and the J gene lost 9 bases, with 11 bases spanning the gap. Written as DNA, the CDR3 is TGTGCCAGCAGTGGGTGGGCTGGTTCACCCCTCCACTTT. Protein sequence: CASSGWAGSPLHF.

DNA for the CDR3: TGCAGCGTTGAATTCGGGACCTACGAGCAGTACTTC. Translated, it gives CSVEFGTYEQYF. This rearrangement joins TRBV29-1 to TRBJ2-7, with a weak D call TRBD2 (5 bases). The CDR3 totals 12 residues. The germline V gene encodes CDR1 SQVTM and CDR2 ANQGSEA. Trimming cost V 2 bases and J 2 bases, with 7 bases left between them.

CDR3 region: CASSYGGSSGNTIYF. Here the CDR3 DNA reads TGTGCCAGCAGTTACGGAGGTAGCTCTGGAAACACCATATATTTT. The chain joins TRBV6-5 to TRBJ1-3, with D unresolved. This CDR3 comprises 15 residues. Germline CDR1 is MNHEY and CDR2 is SVGAGI. V was pared by 2 bases and J by 0 bases, with 8 bases between.

This clone has just one count. J is TRBJ2-7 and V is TRBV6-5; D remains unclear. V was pared by 6 bases and J by 1 base, with 13 bases between. The CDR3 runs 14 residues. Germline CDR1 and CDR2: MNHEY and SVGAGI. The CDR3 bases are TGTGCCAGCAGCATAGAGGTTTCTTCCTACGAGCAGTACTTC. Its translation: CASSIEVSSYEQYF.

This clone was seen only once. The genes are TRBV9 and TRBJ1-1; D is ambiguous. Germline values: CDR1 SGDLS, CDR2 YYNGEE. The V end was cut by 0 bases, the J end by 6 bases, with 12 bases between. The CDR3 is 14 amino acids. The CDR3 spells CASSVGNLEAEAFF. CDR3 nucleotide sequence: TGTGCCAGCAGCGTAGGTAATTTGGAGGCTGAAGCTTTCTTT.

The chain is built from TRBV28 and TRBJ2-7; 8 nucleotides line up with TRBD2. This CDR3 contains 15 residues. The ends lost 3 bases at V and 1 base at J; junction bases unmatched: 5. Germline values: CDR1 MDHEN, CDR2 SYDVKM. The CDR3 here is CASSFFGRGSYEQYF. The CDR3 bases are TGTGCCAGCAGTTTTTTCGGGAGGGGGTCCTACGAGCAGTACTTC.

This clone has only one observation. The gene calls are TRBV11-2 and TRBJ1-4, with D perhaps TRBD1 (5 bases). The CDR3 covers 15 residues. V shed 1 base and J shed 8 bases, with 14 bases lying between them. Germline V gene lookup returns CDR1 SGHAT and CDR2 FQNNGV. The CDR3, as DNA: TGTGCCAGCAGCTTAGCGGCGGGGCCGGAGGAAAAACTGTTTTTT. Its protein product is CASSLAAGPEEKLFF. Based on the CDR3 plus reference TRBV11-2 and TRBJ1-4, the full variable domain is EAGVAQSPRYKIIEKRQSVAFWCNPISGHATLYWYQQILGQGPKLLIQFQNNGVVDDSQLPKDRFSAERLKGVDSTLKIQPAKLEDSAVYLCASSLAAGPEEKLFFGSGTQLSVL.